This T cell receptor (beta chain) appears in the sequencing data of a study of blood T cell repertoires in COVID-19. In the authors' methods: Reference gene primer amplification gave estimated nucleated cell counts. This table comes from immunoSEQ multiplex PCR, and its TCRdb copy is limited to in-frame clones, with some not included. Clone size and V and J calls were adopted from that table, with D and trimming inferred from the DNA. The sample holds hundreds of thousands of clones, about 90% seen once. Per the germline V gene, CDR1 is KGHDR and CDR2 is SFDVKD. V was shortened by 8 bases and J by 5 bases, with 17 bases between the two germline ends. This CDR3 has 14 amino acids.

The chain links TRBV24-1 to TRBJ1-2; a weak D match, TRBD1 (6 bases). The receptor was isolated from an elderly man with acute or convalescent COVID-19. The sample consisted of peripheral blood. The CDR3 loop reads CATTPQTGSYGYTF. DNA of the CDR3: TGTGCCACCACACCTCAGACAGGTTCTTATGGCTACACCTTC.